These 10 T cell receptor beta chains came from one sample sequenced in a study of OX40 agonist ivuxolimab in advanced cancers. TCRdb's copy holds only in-frame clones and misses some; the assay was immunoSEQ multiplex PCR. The sample includes roughly 62,000 clones, 85% of them seen just once. This material consisted of CD4+ or CD8+ T cells sorted from blood, taken in a trial of the OX40 agonist ivuxolimab. These TCRs come from an adult with an advanced solid tumor such as melanoma, head and neck, liver or kidney cancer.

The chain's CDR3 is CASSATGRGTDTQYF. DNA for the CDR3: TGTGCCAGCAGCGCGACAGGGCGAGGCACAGATACGCAGTATTTT. The chain combines TRBV9 with TRBJ2-3; the match to TRBD1 covers 7 bases. The CDR3 spans 15 residues. Germline V CDR1 and CDR2: SGDLS, YYNGEE. The V gene end was trimmed by 3 bases and the J gene end by 1 base; junction bases not matched to a gene: 5.

The chain employs TRBV7-9 and TRBJ2-5; 9 positions agree with TRBD1. The CDR3 has 15 amino acids. Germline CDR1 and CDR2: SEHNR and FQNEAQ (reference sequence). The J segment lost 5 bases and the V segment lost 5 bases, leaving 9 bases of the junction unmatched. The CDR3 region is CASSHGTGLEETQYF. The CDR3 bases are TGTGCCAGCAGCCACGGGACAGGGCTAGAGGAGACCCAGTACTTC.

The CDR3 loop reads CASSISTGYNEQFF. The CDR3 nucleotides are TGTGCCAGTAGTATATCTACGGGGTACAATGAGCAGTTCTTC. V and J are TRBV19 and TRBJ2-1; perhaps TRBD2 as D (5 bases). Germline CDR1 is LNHDA and CDR2 is SQIVND (reference sequence). The CDR3 contains 14 residues. Trimming took off 2 bases at V and 4 bases at J, with 9 bases between the two ends.

This chain joins TRBV2 and TRBJ1-2; D unresolved. The CDR3 loop spans 12 amino acids. Germline CDR1 SNHLY, CDR2 FYNNEI. V shed 6 bases and J shed 5 bases, with 10 bases lying between them. This CDR3 is CASRGRLYGYTF. DNA of the CDR3: TGTGCCAGCAGGGGCAGATTATATGGCTACACCTTC.

The chain employs TRBV5-6 and TRBJ2-7; D might be TRBD1 or TRBD2, each matching 6 bases. The length of the CDR3 is 17 residues. V lost 0 bases to trimming and J lost 3 bases, with 19 bases between them. CDR1 and CDR2 from the germline V gene are SGHDT and YYEEEE. The CDR3 reads CASSLARTVTGVYEQYF. The CDR3 DNA is TGTGCCAGCAGCTTGGCGCGGACAGTGACGGGGGTCTACGAGCAGTACTTC.

The chain carries TRBV5-1 and TRBJ1-4; D is perhaps TRBD1 (5 bases). CDR3 size: 15 residues. CDR1 is SGHRS, CDR2 YFSETQ, per germline. Trimming cost V 0 bases and J 4 bases, with 10 bases left between them. The DNA for the CDR3 is TGCGCCAGCAGCTTGGGGCAGGGCGGTAATGAAAAACTGTTTTTT. Protein: CASSLGQGGNEKLFF.

The V gene is TRBV5-1, the J gene TRBJ1-2; 11 bases map to TRBD1. The CDR3 covers 16 residues. From germline, CDR1 is SGHRS and CDR2 YFSETQ. The V gene end was trimmed by 5 bases and the J gene end by 3 bases; junction bases not matched to a gene: 9. CDR3 sequence (DNA): TGCGCCAGCAGTGGACAGGGGGCGTCGGGGGACTATGGCTACACCTTC. Amino acids: CASSGQGASGDYGYTF.

This sequence joins TRBV7-9 and TRBJ2-1, with D unclear. V lost 2 bases and J lost 3, with 8 bases in between. CDR1 is SEHNR, CDR2 FQNEAQ, per germline (reference sequence). The CDR3 loop spans 14 amino acids. CDR3 nucleotides: TGTGCCAGCAGCTTAAATCAGCTCTACAATGAGCAGTTCTTC. Translated, it gives CASSLNQLYNEQFF.

The gene calls are TRBV5-1 and TRBJ2-1, with 10 bases that match TRBD2. Germline lookup yields CDR1 SGHRS and CDR2 YFSETQ. CDR3 size: 15 residues. V was clipped by 4 bases and J by 5 bases; unmatched bases: 6. The CDR3 reads CASSAALAGNNEQFF. CDR3 DNA: TGCGCCAGCAGCGCGGCACTAGCGGGAAACAATGAGCAGTTCTTC.

The V and J genes are TRBV5-1 and TRBJ2-3; 14 bases are a match to TRBD2. Germline lookup yields CDR1 SGHRS and CDR2 YFSETQ. Trimming took 4 bases from V and 0 from J; bases not matched to a gene: 13. The CDR3 consists of 20 residues. CDR3 residues: CASSTGLAGGTSASTDTQYF. The CDR3 bases are TGCGCCAGCAGCACCGGACTAGCGGGAGGTACGAGCGCTAGCACAGATACGCAGTATTTT.